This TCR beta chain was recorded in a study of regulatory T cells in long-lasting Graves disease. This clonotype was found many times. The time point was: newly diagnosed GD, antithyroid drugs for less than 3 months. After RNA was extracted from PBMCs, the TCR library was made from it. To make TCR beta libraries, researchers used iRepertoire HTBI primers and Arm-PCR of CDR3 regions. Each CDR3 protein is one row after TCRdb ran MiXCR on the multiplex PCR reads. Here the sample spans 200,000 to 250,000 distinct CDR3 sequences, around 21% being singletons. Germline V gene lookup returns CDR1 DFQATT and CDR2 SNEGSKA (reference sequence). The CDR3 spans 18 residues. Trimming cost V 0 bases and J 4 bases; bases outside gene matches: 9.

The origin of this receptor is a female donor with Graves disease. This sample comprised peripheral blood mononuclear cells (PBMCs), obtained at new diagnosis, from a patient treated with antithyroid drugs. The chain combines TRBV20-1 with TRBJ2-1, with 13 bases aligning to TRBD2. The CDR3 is CSARDELAGGPGYNEQFF. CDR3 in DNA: TGCAGTGCTAGAGATGAACTAGCGGGAGGGCCGGGTTACAATGAGCAGTTCTTC.